Below, 27 T cell receptor beta chains from the same sample are listed, as sequenced in a study of T cells in Graves' hyperthyroidism and ophthalmopathy. Amplified regions were TCR beta CDR3 sequences from RNA transcripts. TCR CDR3 underwent first-round RT-PCR with the HTBI primer set. TCRdb independently ran MiXCR on the multiplex PCR reads; one entry per CDR3 protein. The table has about 640,000 distinct CDR3 sequences, roughly 15% seen once. Sequencing used blood. All receptors derive from a woman in her forties or fifties with Graves' ophthalmopathy.

The V gene is TRBV19, the J gene TRBJ1-1, with D perhaps TRBD1 (6 bases). V lost 7 bases, J lost 1 base, and 16 bases lay in between. CDR3 length equals 15 residues. CDR1 LNHDA and CDR2 SQIVND come from the germline V gene (reference sequence). CDR3 sequence reads: CASTPLQGRNTEAFF. CDR3 DNA: TGTGCCAGTACACCCCTACAGGGAAGGAACACTGAAGCTTTCTTT.

This clonotype was observed many times. The chain uses TRBV28 and TRBJ2-5; TRBD2 matches at 11 bases. Trimming cost V 2 bases and J 12 bases; bases outside gene matches: 8. The germline gives CDR1 MDHEN, CDR2 SYDVKM. CDR3 length equals 14 residues. The CDR3 DNA reads TGTGCCAGCAGTTTAACCGGGACTAGCGGTTTAGAGTACTTC. It is translated as CASSLTGTSGLEYF.

This clonotype occurred many times. The chain is built from TRBV11-2 and TRBJ2-1; D is perhaps TRBD1 (5 bases). The CDR3 extends over 16 amino acids. Germline V CDR1 and CDR2: SGHAT, FQNNGV. Trimming took off 4 bases at V and 12 bases at J, with 25 bases between the two ends. CDR3 in amino acids: CASSSIQGAHRSGQFF. CDR3 bases: TGTGCCAGCAGCTCAATTCAGGGCGCGCACCGCTCCGGGCAGTTCTTC.

This clonotype was detected ten times or more. The V call is TRBV5-1, the J call TRBJ2-1; D gene unclear. V shed 0 bases and J shed 8 bases, with 30 bases lying between them. This CDR3 contains 20 residues. The V gene's germline CDR1 is SGHRS and CDR2 YFSETQ. The CDR3: CASSLVVGVRATRASDEQFF. The CDR3 nucleotides are TGCGCCAGCAGCTTGGTAGTAGGCGTACGGGCCACCCGTGCTTCGGATGAGCAGTTCTTC.

Ten or more counts support this clonotype. This chain uses TRBV7-9 with TRBJ2-1; D perhaps matches TRBD1 (6 bases). Germline loops: CDR1 SEHNR, CDR2 FQNEAQ (reference sequence). The CDR3 loop spans 13 amino acids. The V and J ends lost 5 bases and 8 bases respectively, with 13 bases between them. DNA of the CDR3: TGTGCCAGCAGCCTCCTGTGGGGGCATGAGCAGTTCTTC. This codes for CASSLLWGHEQFF.

The sample holds many counts of this clonotype. The chain links TRBV9 to TRBJ2-1; 8 bases line up with TRBD2. With V trimmed by 0 bases and J by 7 bases, 12 bases remained unmatched. CDR1 SGDLS and CDR2 YYNGEE come from the germline V gene. The CDR3 totals 17 residues. CDR3 bases: TGTGCCAGCAGCGTAGCGGCGGGACTAGATGTCCAGAATGAGCAGTTCTTC. It codes for CASSVAAGLDVQNEQFF.

This clonotype was counted at least ten times. J is TRBJ2-2 and V is TRBV7-2, with TRBD1 matching over 12 bases. J lost 3 bases, V lost 5 bases, and 4 bases had no gene match. The CDR3 is 16 amino acids. Per the germline V gene, CDR1 is SGHTA and CDR2 is FQGNSA. The chain's CDR3 is CASSMGQGAHTGELFF. CDR3 nucleotide sequence: TGTGCCAGCAGCATGGGACAGGGGGCGCACACCGGGGAGCTGTTTTTT.

In this sample, this clonotype turned up many times. The rearrangement uses TRBV2 and TRBJ2-7; 8 bases align to TRBD2. CDR1 is SNHLY, CDR2 FYNNEI, per germline. The CDR3 is 14 residues long. V trimming: 11 bases; J trimming: 0 bases; junction bases outside the gene matches: 9. The CDR3 coding sequence is TGTGCCGGAGGCGCGCTAGCGGGCTCCTACGAGCAGTACTTC. It translates to CAGGALAGSYEQYF.

This clonotype has ten or more counts. This chain links TRBV3-1 with TRBJ2-5; maybe TRBD1 (5 bases). The V end lost 0 bases, the J end lost 5 bases, and 10 bases lay between the germline ends. The CDR3 loop spans 14 amino acids. Germline CDR1 and CDR2: LGHDT and YNNKEL (reference sequence). CDR3 DNA sequence: TGTGCCAGCAGCCAAGACAGGGTTATGGAGACCCAGTACTTC. Translating gives CASSQDRVMETQYF.

This clonotype was recorded at least ten times. The chain has TRBV4-1 and TRBJ2-5; 15 nucleotides align to TRBD2. This CDR3 is 16 amino acids long. From germline, CDR1 is MGHRA and CDR2 YSYEKL. J gave up 4 bases and V 4 bases, and 4 bases lay outside the gene matches. The CDR3 DNA follows: TGCGCCAGCAGCCCGGGACTAGCGGGAGGTTCAGAGACCCAGTACTTC. This translates into CASSPGLAGGSETQYF.

In its sample, this clonotype was seen a few times. V is TRBV28 and J is TRBJ1-2; possibly TRBD1 for D (6 bases). CDR3 length: 14 amino acids. The V and J ends lost 5 bases and 5 bases respectively, with 15 bases between them. Germline CDR1 MDHEN, CDR2 SYDVKM. The chain's CDR3 is CASSPGQSIYGYTF. Written as DNA, the CDR3 is TGTGCCAGCAGTCCAGGACAGAGTATTTATGGCTACACCTTC.

This clonotype was observed at least ten times. This sequence joins TRBV20-1 and TRBJ1-6; D ambiguous. The CDR3 totals 13 residues. CDR1 is DFQATT and CDR2 is SNEGSKA in the germline V gene (reference sequence). The V gene lost 6 bases and the J gene lost 6 bases, with 12 bases spanning the gap. In nucleotides, the CDR3 is TGCAGTGCCCCGGAGATACTTAATTCACCCCTCCACTTT. Translating gives CSAPEILNSPLHF.

This clonotype was counted many times. V is TRBV11-2 and J is TRBJ2-3; D gene ambiguous. The CDR3 runs 14 residues. Trimming took 1 base from V and 4 from J, leaving 9 bases between them. Germline loops: CDR1 SGHAT, CDR2 FQNNGV. The CDR3 loop is CASSLVLIADTQYF. DNA for the CDR3: TGTGCCAGCAGCTTAGTCTTGATAGCAGATACGCAGTATTTT.

By share, this clonotype counts as medium-sized. This chain joins TRBV28 and TRBJ2-5, with a tentative D call TRBD1 (6 bases). CDR3 length equals 14 residues. Germline CDR1 and CDR2: MDHEN and SYDVKM. Trimming pared 7 bases from V and 5 bases from J, leaving 17 bases between. CDR3 in amino acids: CASTYTGFGETQYF. Written as DNA, the CDR3 is TGTGCCAGCACATACACAGGGTTTGGGGAGACCCAGTACTTC.

This clonotype has a count of ten or more. The rearrangement joins TRBV29-1 to TRBJ1-5; weak D call: TRBD1 (6 bases). The CDR3 runs to 13 residues. Germline V gives CDR1 SQVTM, CDR2 ANQGSEA. V shed 4 bases and J shed 1 base, with 8 bases lying between them. The CDR3 region has the DNA TGCAGCGTTGGAGGGGGGAGCAATCAGCCCCAGCATTTT. Encoded protein: CSVGGGSNQPQHF.

Only a few counts were recorded for this clonotype. The chain combines TRBV20-1 with TRBJ2-7; 14 nucleotides line up with TRBD2. From germline, CDR1 is DFQATT and CDR2 SNEGSKA (reference sequence). This CDR3 has 16 residues. Trimming took 4 bases from V and 1 from J; bases not matched to a gene: 6. The CDR3 coding sequence is TGCAGTGCTATGGGACTAGCGGGAGACCCTTCCTACGAGCAGTACTTC. Protein sequence: CSAMGLAGDPSYEQYF.

The genes are TRBV9 and TRBJ2-1; a possible D gene is TRBD1 (6 bases). V was clipped by 3 bases and J by 9 bases, with 16 bases between them. From germline, CDR1 is SGDLS and CDR2 YYNGEE. The CDR3 sequence is 14 residues long. CDR3 sequence reads: CASSEGPLGAEQFF. The CDR3 DNA follows: TGTGCCAGCAGCGAGGGACCCCTGGGGGCTGAGCAGTTCTTC.

As for this clonotype: Being one base from a much bigger clone, this may be a read error. The chain has TRBV28 and TRBJ2-2; 16 nucleotides match TRBD2. This CDR3 has 17 amino acids. The germline V gene has CDR1 MDHEN and CDR2 SYDVKM. CDR3 in amino acids: CASSSGTSGRVNGGLFF. The CDR3 coding sequence is TGTGCCAGCAGTTCCGGGACTAGCGGGAGGGTGAACGGGGGGCTGTTTTTT.

This chain connects TRBV28 to TRBJ2-1; the D is unclear. Between the trimmed V and J ends, which lost 3 bases and 2 bases, there was a span of 8 bases. Germline CDR1 and CDR2: MDHEN and SYDVKM. CDR3 length: 14 amino acids. The CDR3 bases are TGTGCCAGCAGTTTGGTGAGTACCTACAATGAGCAGTTCTTC. It yields the protein CASSLVSTYNEQFF.

The CDR3: CSANPKTAPYEQYF. Written as DNA, the CDR3 is TGCAGTGCTAACCCCAAGACAGCCCCCTACGAGCAGTACTTC. The V call is TRBV20-1, the J call TRBJ2-7; a possible D gene is TRBD1 (5 bases). This CDR3 contains 14 residues. Germline V gene lookup returns CDR1 DFQATT and CDR2 SNEGSKA (reference sequence). Trimming shortened V by 4 bases and J by 2 bases, and 15 bases separated the two germline ends.

Ten or more counts support this clonotype. This chain uses TRBV9 with TRBJ2-5; TRBD2 matches at 12 bases. From germline, CDR1 is SGDLS and CDR2 YYNGEE. The CDR3 runs to 17 residues. V trimming: 0 bases; J trimming: 5 bases; junction bases outside the gene matches: 8. CDR3 in DNA: TGTGCCAGCAGCGTAGACCCTAGCGGGAGGGCCTTGGAGACCCAGTACTTC. Translating gives CASSVDPSGRALETQYF.

This clonotype came up many times. V and J are TRBV30 and TRBJ2-3; TRBD2 might be the D (6 bases). CDR3 length equals 15 residues. In germline, CDR1 is GTSNPN, CDR2 SVGIG (reference sequence). The ends were cut back, 2 bases at V and 0 bases at J, with 12 bases in the middle. CDR3 in DNA: TGTGCCTGGAGTCGTAGCGGAACTAGCACAGATACGCAGTATTTT. Its translation: CAWSRSGTSTDTQYF.

In this sample, this clonotype turned up many times. The chain employs TRBV12-5 and TRBJ2-1, with 14 bases that match TRBD2. The ends lost 4 bases at V and 2 bases at J; junction bases unmatched: 10. CDR3 length equals 19 residues. The germline V gene encodes CDR1 LGHNT and CDR2 FRNRAP. The CDR3 sequence is CASGSQGLAGATTYNEQFF. The CDR3 bases are TGTGCTAGTGGTTCCCAGGGACTAGCGGGAGCAACCACCTACAATGAGCAGTTCTTC. The complete variable domain, with remaining parts taken from reference TRBV12-5 and TRBJ2-1, reads DARVTQTPRHKVTEMGQEVTMRCQPILGHNTVFWYRQTMMQGLELLAYFRNRAPLDDSGMPKDRFSAEMPDATLATLKIQPSEPRDSAVYFCASGSQGLAGATTYNEQFFGPGTRLTVL.

There are many counts of this clonotype. The chain uses TRBV4-1 and TRBJ2-1; TRBD2 agrees at 9 bases. The V segment lost 4 bases and the J segment 10 bases; nucleotides outside the gene matches: 8. CDR1 MGHRA and CDR2 YSYEKL come from the germline V gene. The CDR3 spans 14 residues. CDR3 residues: CASSLLAGPGEQFF. CDR3 in DNA: TGCGCCAGCAGCCTCCTAGCGGGGCCAGGGGAGCAGTTCTTC.

This clonotype was seen repeatedly, ten times or more. The chain links TRBV10-3 to TRBJ2-3; 14 bases agree with TRBD2. J gave up 6 bases and V 6 bases, and 20 bases lay outside the gene matches. CDR3 length: 20 amino acids. The V gene's germline CDR1 is ENHRY and CDR2 SYGVKD. CDR3 loop: CAISPGVGSTSGRATDTQYF. CDR3 coding DNA: TGTGCCATCAGCCCCGGGGTCGGTTCGACTAGCGGGAGGGCCACTGATACGCAGTATTTT.

This clonotype was detected ten times or more. J is TRBJ2-7 and V is TRBV6-1; TRBD2 matches at 9 bases. Germline lookup yields CDR1 MNHNS and CDR2 SASEGT. The CDR3 runs 15 residues. Germline trimming cut 4 bases from V and 4 bases from J; bases unmatched to any gene: 8. CDR3 region: CASSARSGSGYEQYF. In nucleotides, the CDR3 is TGTGCCAGCAGTGCACGTAGCGGGAGTGGATACGAGCAGTACTTC.

This sequence joins TRBV18 and TRBJ1-6; D ambiguous. V was cut by 4 bases and J by 5 bases, with 15 bases left in between. Germline-derived CDR1 and CDR2 are KGHSH and LQKENI. The CDR3 runs 16 residues. The CDR3 protein is CASSLTAGSNNSPLHF. CDR3 DNA: TGTGCCAGCTCACTAACGGCGGGGTCGAATAATTCACCCCTCCACTTT.